These T cell receptor beta chains were read from a single sample in a study of blood T cell repertoires in COVID-19. Sequencing used immunoSEQ multiplex PCR; TCRdb keeps in-frame clones, though not all of them. The table shows roughly 190,000 clones, with about 70% occurring only once. The specimen was peripheral blood. These receptors all stem from a woman in her fifties or sixties with active or convalescent COVID-19. Both conserved end residues are part of each CDR3. The D gene is left open where the match is weak. Part of the rows lack a size; the others show once, few, many or a class for expanded clones.

size	V	D	J	CDR3	DNA
few	TRBV30	TRBD1	TRBJ1-4	CAWRTGYGEKLFF	TGTGCCTGGAGGACAGGGTACGGGGAAAAACTGTTTTTT
NA	TRBV7-3	NA	TRBJ2-3	CASSLTALEGADTQYF	TGTGCCAGCAGCTTAACGGCGCTTGAGGGGGCAGATACGCAGTATTTT
NA	TRBV30	NA	TRBJ1-5	CAWTADRNDQPQHF	TGTGCCTGGACCGCGGACAGAAATGATCAGCCCCAGCATTTT
NA	TRBV19	NA	TRBJ2-5	CASSIGARGETQYF	TGTGCCAGTAGTATAGGAGCGAGAGGAGAGACCCAGTACTTC
NA	TRBV5-8	TRBD1	TRBJ2-2	CASSHRTGGIGELFF	TGTGCCAGCAGCCATCGGACAGGGGGTATCGGGGAGCTGTTTTTT
few	TRBV6-1	NA	TRBJ1-1	CASSYKGEGTEAFF	TGTGCCAGCAGTTATAAGGGGGAAGGCACTGAAGCTTTCTTT
many	TRBV9	NA	TRBJ1-2	CASEGRNYGYTF	TGTGCCAGCGAAGGCAGGAACTATGGCTACACCTTC
once	TRBV7-9	NA	TRBJ2-6	CASSPGDGYAGANVLTF	TGTGCCAGCAGTCCAGGGGATGGGTATGCTGGGGCCAACGTCCTGACTTTC
once	TRBV25-1	NA	TRBJ1-6	CASSAPGQRLRGSPLHF	TGTGCCAGCAGTGCACCAGGACAGAGATTAAGAGGATCACCCCTCCACTTT
NA	TRBV6-1	NA	TRBJ1-6	CASSEARGNNSPLHF	TGTGCCAGCAGTGAAGCGCGGGGTAATAATTCACCCCTCCACTTT
few	TRBV29-1	NA	TRBJ1-2	CSVEGAGVFTF	TGCAGCGTTGAAGGGGCGGGGGTTTTCACCTTC
NA	TRBV6-4	NA	TRBJ1-1	CASSQGQNTEAFF	TGTGCCAGCAGCCAGGGGCAGAACACTGAAGCTTTCTTT
NA	TRBV6-5	NA	TRBJ2-1	CASSNLQVYNEQFF	TGTGCCAGCAGTAACCTACAGGTTTACAATGAGCAGTTCTTC
NA	TRBV20-1	NA	TRBJ1-1	CSASRREAFF	TGCAGTGCTAGTCGGAGGGAAGCTTTCTTT
NA	TRBV18	TRBD1	TRBJ1-1	CASSPDPQGIAFF	TGTGCCAGCTCACCGGATCCACAGGGGATCGCTTTCTTT
few	TRBV11-2	TRBD2	TRBJ2-5	CASGGLAGGRALMETQYF	TGTGCCAGCGGGGGACTAGCGGGAGGGCGAGCTTTAATGGAGACCCAGTACTTC
NA	TRBV2	TRBD2	TRBJ2-5	CATGTSRQETQYF	TGTGCCACCGGGACTAGCCGTCAAGAGACCCAGTACTTC
NA	TRBV7-2	NA	TRBJ2-1	CASSSDYEQFF	TGTGCCAGCAGCAGCGACTATGAGCAGTTCTTC
few	TRBV7-3	TRBD1	TRBJ1-5	CASSQGGTGVQPQHF	TGTGCCAGCAGCCAAGGGGGGACAGGGGTACAGCCCCAGCATTTT
NA	TRBV5-1	NA	TRBJ2-3	CASSLDGVGSTDTQYF	TGCGCCAGCAGCTTGGACGGGGTAGGGAGCACAGATACGCAGTATTTT
few	TRBV2	NA	TRBJ1-2	CASRAGLSYGYTF	TGTGCCAGCAGGGCCGGACTGTCCTATGGCTACACCTTC
many	TRBV7-2	TRBD1	TRBJ1-2	CASSLVSPTGGNGYTF	TGTGCCAGCAGCTTAGTTTCCCCGACAGGGGGGAATGGCTACACCTTC
NA	TRBV6-6	TRBD1	TRBJ2-5	CASSRDRGQETQYF	TGTGCCAGCAGCCGGGACAGGGGCCAAGAGACCCAGTACTTC
NA	TRBV15	NA	TRBJ1-1	CATSRGKGSPAGTEAFF	TGTGCCACCAGCAGAGGAAAAGGGAGCCCGGCCGGCACTGAAGCTTTCTTT
NA	TRBV6-5	NA	TRBJ1-2	CASSPAQGHSYGYTF	TGTGCCAGCAGTCCGGCTCAGGGGCATAGCTATGGCTACACCTTC
NA	TRBV2	TRBD1	TRBJ1-5	CASSSGTGAFSNQPQHF	TGTGCCAGCAGCTCCGGGACAGGGGCTTTTAGCAATCAGCCCCAGCATTTT
NA	TRBV6-7	TRBD1	TRBJ1-3	CASSHLTGGCGNTIYF	TGTGCCAGCAGTCATTTGACAGGGGGCTGCGGAAACACCATATATTTT